The 20 T cell receptor beta chains below all came from one sample that was sequenced in a study of vaccination effects on CD4 cells after COVID-19. Their recognized antigens are unknown. Under the ViraFEST assay, PBMC were stimulated with viral peptide pools so that antigen-specific CD4+ T cells expanded. Sequencing was performed afterwards. It was after 10 days of culture that CD4+ T cells were isolated. Each participant was administered two doses of either the BNT162b2 or the mRNA-1273 vaccine. The assay was immunoSEQ multiplex PCR, and TCRdb's table has in-frame clones only and misses some. The sample has about 50,000 clones, over 60% seen once. Sequences were derived from CD4+ T cells from PBMCs cultured with HCoV-OC43 spike peptides, sampled after COVID-19 vaccination. Indicated subset: HCoV-OC43 spike overlapping peptide pool stimulation. Receptors were obtained from a human donor who received a COVID-19 vaccine.

CDR3 loop: CASSLGSPGEQFF. CDR3 in DNA: TGCGCCAGCAGCTTGGGCTCGCCAGGCGAGCAGTTCTTC. The chain is built from TRBV5-1 and TRBJ2-1; D is ambiguous. Per the germline V gene, CDR1 is SGHRS and CDR2 is YFSETQ. The CDR3 contains 13 residues. The V end lost 0 bases, the J end lost 10 bases, and 11 bases lay between the germline ends.

This sequence joins TRBV11-3 and TRBJ2-3; no clear D. The CDR3 consists of 13 residues. V gave up 4 bases and J gave up 5 bases, with 10 bases separating them. Per the germline V gene, CDR1 is SGHNT and CDR2 is YENEEA. The chain's CDR3 is CASSSSRKDTQYF. The CDR3, as DNA: TGTGCCAGCAGCTCATCGCGGAAAGATACGCAGTATTTT.

The chain has TRBV29-1 and TRBJ1-2, with 9 nucleotides matching TRBD1. The junction had 9 bases not matched to a gene; V was cut back by 6 bases and J by 7 bases. This CDR3 spans 13 amino acids. Germline V CDR1 and CDR2: SQVTM, ANQGSEA. The CDR3 sequence: CSVGFRDRAGYTF. Written as DNA, the CDR3 is TGCAGCGTGGGCTTCCGGGACAGGGCTGGCTACACCTTC. The full variable domain, in which reference TRBV29-1 and TRBJ1-2 provide the parts outside the CDR3, is SAVISQKPSRDICQRGTSLTIQCQVDSQVTMMFWYRQQPGQSLTLIATANQGSEATYESGFVIDKFPISRPNLTFSTLTVSNMSPEDSSIYLCSVGFRDRAGYTFGSGTRLTVV.

CDR3 loop: CASSPGTSGTYEQYF. The CDR3 DNA is TGTGCCAGCAGCCCAGGGACTAGCGGGACCTACGAGCAGTACTTC. The chain combines TRBV9 with TRBJ2-7; TRBD2 matches 13 bases. V shed 4 bases, J shed 2 bases, and the junction held 3 bases outside the gene matches. Germline CDR1 and CDR2: SGDLS and YYNGEE. There are 15 residues in the CDR3.

The chain links TRBV7-9 to TRBJ2-2, with 10 nucleotides matching TRBD1. Looked up from germline, CDR1 is SEHNR and CDR2 is FQNEAQ (reference sequence). The CDR3 is 16 amino acids. V gave up 6 bases and J gave up 5 bases; unmatched junction bases: 9. The CDR3 DNA is TGTGCCAGCAGGCCCCGCCCGGGACAGGGGACCGGGGAGCTGTTTTTT. Its protein is CASRPRPGQGTGELFF.

The chain is built from TRBV5-5 and TRBJ2-7; TRBD1 is a possible D gene (5 bases). Germline V gene sequence: CDR1 SGHKS, CDR2 YYEKEE (reference sequence). The CDR3 loop spans 15 amino acids. V was cut by 0 bases and J by 2 bases, with 12 bases left in between. The CDR3 sequence: CASSLVGHATYEQYF. The CDR3 nucleotides are TGTGCCAGCAGCTTGGTAGGACATGCAACCTACGAGCAGTACTTC.

The J gene is TRBJ2-7, the V gene TRBV9, with D possibly being TRBD2 (6 bases). The CDR3 loop spans 15 amino acids. V lost 0 bases and J 1 base, leaving 11 bases between the germline ends. The germline V gene encodes CDR1 SGDLS and CDR2 YYNGEE. CDR3 protein: CASSVGSLASYEQYF. The CDR3 nucleotides are TGTGCCAGCAGCGTAGGGTCACTAGCATCCTACGAGCAGTACTTC.

CDR3 in DNA: TGTGCCAGCAGCTTATCCGTTAGCACAGATACGCAGTATTTT. Translated: CASSLSVSTDTQYF. V gene TRBV7-9 combines with J gene TRBJ2-3; D gene uncertain. The CDR3 has 14 residues. V was shortened by 2 bases and J by 0 bases, with 6 bases between the two germline ends. The germline CDR1 and CDR2 sequences are SEHNR and FQNEAQ (reference sequence).

The chain combines TRBV24-1 with TRBJ1-5, with 8 bases lining up with TRBD1. The trim removed 5 bases at V and 0 bases at J, leaving 2 bases unmatched. This CDR3 comprises 15 residues. Germline V lookup: CDR1 KGHDR, CDR2 SFDVKD. CDR3 coding DNA: TGTGCCACCAGTGGGACAGGGTATAGCAATCAGCCCCAGCATTTT. Protein product: CATSGTGYSNQPQHF.

V is TRBV7-6 and J is TRBJ2-2, with 15 bases aligning to TRBD2. J was trimmed by 4 bases and V by 5 bases; bases with no gene match: 14. The CDR3 loop spans 20 amino acids. The germline V gene encodes CDR1 SGHVS and CDR2 FNYEAQ. CDR3 in amino acids: CASSATIGLAGGRGTGELFF. As DNA, the CDR3 is TGTGCCAGCAGCGCAACTATCGGACTAGCGGGGGGGCGCGGCACCGGGGAGCTGTTTTTT.

This clone was detected only a few times. This rearrangement joins TRBV25-1 to TRBJ1-3; 8 bases line up with TRBD1. V was pared by 6 bases and J by 4 bases, with 5 bases of the junction left unmatched. The CDR3 consists of 14 residues. Germline V gene data show CDR1 as MGHDK and CDR2 as SYGVNS. The CDR3: CASSGQGGGNTIYF. CDR3 nucleotides: TGTGCCAGCAGCGGACAGGGTGGAGGAAACACCATATATTTT.

The chain joins TRBV7-9 to TRBJ2-5; no definite D call. Trimming stripped 2 bases from V and 2 bases from J, with 9 bases between. Germline-derived CDR1 and CDR2 are SEHNR and FQNEAQ (reference sequence). The CDR3 has 14 amino acids. The CDR3 DNA is TGTGCCAGCAGCTTAATATCCTCTCAAGAGACCCAGTACTTC. It yields the protein CASSLISSQETQYF. Filled out from reference TRBV7-9 and TRBJ2-5, the complete variable domain reads DTGVSQNPRHKITKRGQNVTFRCDPISEHNRLYWYRQTLGQGPEFLTYFQNEAQLEKSRLLSDRFSAERPKGSFSTLEIQRTEQGDSAMYLCASSLISSQETQYFGPGTRLLVL.

The chain couples TRBV3-1 (or the pseudogene TRBV3-2) to TRBJ2-2, with 7 bases identical to TRBD2. Germline assignment: CDR1 LGHDT and CDR2 YNNKEL (reference sequence). CDR3 length: 15 amino acids. After removal of 1 base from V and 5 bases from J, the junction contained 4 bases not matched to a gene. The CDR3 sequence is CASSQGGLVTGELFF. The CDR3 nucleotides read TGTGCCAGCAGCCAAGGCGGACTAGTTACCGGGGAGCTGTTTTTT.

The chain recombines TRBV5-8 with TRBJ2-5; D ambiguous. The CDR3 runs to 13 residues. With 2 bases removed from V and 4 bases from J, the gap between germline ends came to 9 bases. CDR1 is SGHTS, CDR2 YDEGEE, per germline. CDR3: CASSFPGAETQYF. CDR3 nucleotides: TGTGCCAGCAGCTTTCCGGGCGCAGAGACCCAGTACTTC.

This chain joins TRBV11-2 and TRBJ1-2, with 11 bases fitting TRBD1. Per germline, CDR1 SGHAT and CDR2 FQNNGV. V shed 5 bases and J 4 bases; nucleotides not matched to a gene: 6. CDR3 length: 15 residues. The CDR3 region has the DNA TGTGCCAGCAGCGCCGCCGGGACAGGGGGCTATGGCTACACCTTC. Amino acids: CASSAAGTGGYGYTF.

This clone came up a few times. The J gene is TRBJ2-7, the V gene TRBV12-3 or TRBV12-4; D remains unclear. V lost 4 bases to trimming and J lost 8 bases, with 12 bases between them. The CDR3 spans 12 residues. The CDR3 sequence is CASSSSTPQQYF. In DNA, the CDR3 is TGTGCCAGCAGTTCATCGACGCCCCAGCAGTACTTC.

This chain links TRBV6-4 with TRBJ1-5; 11 bases map to TRBD1. V lost 6 bases and J lost 6; bases outside the gene matches: 7. The germline V gene has CDR1 MRHNA and CDR2 SNTAGT. The CDR3 has 15 residues. CDR3 sequence (DNA): TGTGCCAGCAGCGCCGGGACAGGGGGATCTCAGCCCCAGCATTTT. Translating it yields CASSAGTGGSQPQHF.

The chain uses TRBV5-1 and TRBJ1-2; the D gene is possibly TRBD1 (5 bases). The germline V and J ends were trimmed by 4 bases and 5 bases, with 12 bases remaining between them. Per germline, CDR1 SGHRS and CDR2 YFSETQ. The CDR3 is 13 amino acids. The CDR3 spells CASSKGTEYGYTF. CDR3 coding DNA: TGCGCCAGCAGCAAAGGGACGGAGTATGGCTACACCTTC.

The CDR3 DNA reads as TGTGCCAGCAGTGACAGGGGGCGATCCTCGGCCTATGGCTACACCTTC. Protein sequence: CASSDRGRSSAYGYTF. The V and J genes are TRBV6-2 or TRBV6-3 and TRBJ1-2, with 10 bases fitting TRBD1. Germline V gives CDR1 MNHEY, CDR2 SVGEGT. Unmatched junction bases numbered 10, after V lost 5 bases and J lost 4 bases. The CDR3 has 16 residues.

The chain links TRBV7-9 to TRBJ1-4; D is ambiguous. V dropped 6 bases and J dropped 3 bases, with 14 bases sitting between them. The CDR3 spans 15 residues. Germline values: CDR1 SEHNR, CDR2 FQNEAQ (reference sequence). In nucleotides, the CDR3 is TGTGCCAGCAGTCGTTACACGGACTCTAATGAAAAACTGTTTTTT. It is translated as CASSRYTDSNEKLFF.